Listed below are T cell receptor beta chains from one sample, sequenced in a study of cytomegalovirus exposure and HLA in healthy donors. Only in-frame clones appear in the TCRdb table, and some are missing; sequencing was by immunoSEQ multiplex PCR. The table has approximately 150,000 clones, around 83% seen once; the top ten hold 3.5% to 5%. The sequenced sample was PBMCs. The receptors shown here come from a man aged 50 to 60 in good health and CMV-seropositive. Each CDR3 is given with its conserved first and last residue. The D gene is left open where the match is weak. Only some rows state a clone size, as once, few, many or a class for expanded clones.

D gene	V gene	clone size	J gene	CDR3 DNA	CDR3 protein
TRBD2	TRBV5-4	-	TRBJ2-7	TGTGCCAGCAGCTTGTGGCCCGCGGGAGGGTCCTACGAGCAGTACTTC	CASSLWPAGGSYEQYF
TRBD1	TRBV7-8	-	TRBJ1-6	TGTGCCAGCAGCGTCGGACAGGGAGATTCACCCCTCCACTTT	CASSVGQGDSPLHF
TRBD1	TRBV5-1	-	TRBJ2-5	TGCGCCAGCAGCTCCCACAGGGGACAAGAGACCCAGTACTTC	CASSSHRGQETQYF
TRBD1	TRBV5-1	-	TRBJ1-4	TGCGCCAGCAGCGACAGGGAATCGTCTAATGAAAAACTGTTTTTT	CASSDRESSNEKLFF
TRBD1	TRBV5-6	-	TRBJ1-2	TGTGCCAGCAGTTATCCGGGACAGGACTATGGCTACACCTTC	CASSYPGQDYGYTF
-	TRBV19	-	TRBJ1-2	TGTGCCAGTAATGTCGGGGGTTTCAACTATGGCTACACCTTC	CASNVGGFNYGYTF
-	TRBV28	once	TRBJ1-2	TGTGCCAGCAGTTCGAACTATGGCTACACCTTC	CASSSNYGYTF
TRBD1	TRBV10-3	once	TRBJ2-7	TGTGCCATCAGATTGACAGGGACATCCTACGAGCAGTACTTC	CAIRLTGTSYEQYF
TRBD1	TRBV28	-	TRBJ1-2	TGTGCCAGCAGTTGGACAGGGGAAACCTATGGCTACACCTTC	CASSWTGETYGYTF
TRBD1	TRBV28	-	TRBJ2-6	TGTGCCAGCAGTCCCTACAGGGGCGCTGGGGCCAACGTCCTGACTTTC	CASSPYRGAGANVLTF
TRBD1	TRBV28	-	TRBJ2-7	TGTGCCAGCAGTCCCCCCTTCCGGGACAGGACCTACGAGCAGTACTTC	CASSPPFRDRTYEQYF
TRBD1	TRBV2	-	TRBJ2-7	TGTGCCAGCAGTCCGCTAGACAGGGTATCCTACGAGCAGTACTTC	CASSPLDRVSYEQYF
-	TRBV5-1	-	TRBJ2-7	TGCGCCAGCGCCACGGACCAGGGTCACGAGCAGTACTTC	CASATDQGHEQYF
TRBD1	TRBV28	-	TRBJ1-6	TGTGCCAGCAACGACAGGGGGAGCTCCTATAATTCACCCCTCCACTTT	CASNDRGSSYNSPLHF
-	TRBV7-9	-	TRBJ2-7	TGTTCCAGCAGCGTACAGGGTTACGAGCAGTACTTC	CSSSVQGYEQYF
-	TRBV5-6	-	TRBJ2-2	TGTGCCAGCAGCTCCACGTCGCCGCCTCAACTCACCGGGGAGCTGTTTTTT	CASSSTSPPQLTGELFF
-	TRBV4-3	-	TRBJ1-2	TGCGCCAGCAGCCAAGCCTTCGGGGGAGACTATGGCTACACCTTC	CASSQAFGGDYGYTF
TRBD2	TRBV27	few	TRBJ2-7	TGTGCCAGCAAACGGCCGGGACAAAGTGGGACTAGCGGCTCCTACGAGCAGTACTTC	CASKRPGQSGTSGSYEQYF
TRBD2	TRBV27	-	TRBJ2-2	TGTGCCAGCGGGACTAGCGCGGGCGGGGAGCTGTTTTTT	CASGTSAGGELFF
TRBD2	TRBV27	-	TRBJ2-3	TGTGCCAGCACCCGACTTGGACTAGCGGGGGGGCTCGGCACAGATACGCAGTATTTT	CASTRLGLAGGLGTDTQYF
-	TRBV5-1	-	TRBJ1-1	TGCGCCAGCAGCTCGACAGCTAAGAACACTGAAGCTTTCTTT	CASSSTAKNTEAFF
-	TRBV10-3	-	TRBJ1-3	TGTGCCATCAGTGAGGGGGGGGCACGAGGAAACACCATATATTTT	CAISEGGARGNTIYF
TRBD1	TRBV5-1	few	TRBJ1-5	TGCGCCAGCTCCCCGACAGGGTCGGAGGTTCAGCCCCAGCATTTT	CASSPTGSEVQPQHF
-	TRBV6-6	few	TRBJ2-7	TGTGCCAGCAGTTACGCGGGACTCTACGAGCAGTACTTC	CASSYAGLYEQYF
-	TRBV2	-	TRBJ1-6	TGTGCCAGCAGTAAACAGAGCTCCTATAATTCACCCCTCCACTTT	CASSKQSSYNSPLHF
-	TRBV28	-	TRBJ1-2	TGTGCCAGCAGCTCCCCCCGGGAGGGGAGCTATGGCTACACCTTC	CASSSPREGSYGYTF
TRBD2	TRBV5-4	once	TRBJ2-7	TGTGCCAGCAGCTTGGGAAGTGGGGGAGGGCCCCACGAGCAGTACTTC	CASSLGSGGGPHEQYF
TRBD2	TRBV11-2	-	TRBJ2-1	TGTGCCAGCAGCTTAGTTACTAGCGGCGTTTACAATGAGCAGTTCTTC	CASSLVTSGVYNEQFF
TRBD2	TRBV2	-	TRBJ2-7	TGTGCCAGCCTGGGTAGCGGGGGGTTCTACGAGCAGTACTTC	CASLGSGGFYEQYF
TRBD2	TRBV7-9	-	TRBJ2-5	TGTGCCAGCAGTCTTATCAGCGGGATGGGACAAGAGACCCAGTACTTC	CASSLISGMGQETQYF
TRBD1	TRBV19	-	TRBJ2-1	TGTGCCAGTAGTACACCGACAGGGTTGGGCCCCGAGCAGTTCTTC	CASSTPTGLGPEQFF